These 10 T cell receptor beta chains share one sample of origin, sequenced in a study of cytomegalovirus exposure and HLA in healthy donors. Both 60 Vbeta primers and 13 Jbeta primers went into the PCR. Sequencing used immunoSEQ multiplex PCR; TCRdb keeps in-frame clones, though not all of them. The table has about 130,000 clones, approximately 8.8% seen once. Sequencing used PBMCs. These TCRs come from a man aged 40-49 years in good health and CMV-seronegative.

This clone was seen a handful of times. The junction does not match germline at one end; this may be a read error. This rearrangement joins TRBV5-8 to TRBJ2-7, with 7 nucleotides matching TRBD1. CDR1 SGHTS and CDR2 YDEGEE come from the germline V gene. This CDR3 comprises 13 residues. Here the CDR3 reads CASTLTGQIEQYF. Here the CDR3 DNA reads TGTGCCAGCACCTTGACAGGGCAGATCGAGCAGTACTTC.

This clone was counted a few times. The chain has TRBV9 and TRBJ2-1; D may be TRBD2 (7 bases). V was trimmed by 0 bases and J by 7 bases, leaving 11 bases between them. CDR3 length: 14 amino acids. Germline CDR1 and CDR2: SGDLS and YYNGEE. The CDR3 here is CASSVDGGLNEQFF. CDR3 DNA: TGTGCCAGCAGCGTAGACGGGGGGCTAAATGAGCAGTTCTTC. Looking up the rest from reference TRBV9 and TRBJ2-1 gives the full variable domain: DSGVTQTPKHLITATGQRVTLRCSPRSGDLSVYWYQQSLDQGLQFLIQYYNGEERAKGNILERFSAQQFPDLHSELNLSSLELGDSALYFCASSVDGGLNEQFFGPGTRLTVL.

This clone was counted a few times. The rearrangement uses TRBV27 and TRBJ1-1, with 9 bases identical to TRBD1. Germline trimming cut 5 bases from V and 10 bases from J; bases unmatched to any gene: 8. This CDR3 region has 13 residues. CDR1 MNHEY and CDR2 SMNVEV come from the germline V gene (reference sequence). CDR3 sequence (DNA): TGTGCCAGCAGTCACAGGACAGGGGATAGAGCTTTCTTT. Residues: CASSHRTGDRAFF.

This chain uses TRBV7-8 with TRBJ1-1, with D maybe TRBD1 (5 bases). Germline V gene sequence: CDR1 SGHVS, CDR2 FQNEAQ. Between the trimmed V and J ends, which lost 0 bases and 1 base, there was a span of 15 bases. CDR3 length: 17 amino acids. The CDR3, as DNA: TGTGCCAGCAGCTTAGCGTACGGTCTACAGGCGAACACTGAAGCTTTCTTT. This encodes CASSLAYGLQANTEAFF.

This clone appeared a few times. The V gene is TRBV7-2, the J gene TRBJ2-3; TRBD1 might be the D (5 bases). Trimming took 6 bases from V and 7 from J, leaving 8 bases between them. Germline values: CDR1 SGHTA, CDR2 FQGNSA. CDR3 length: 11 residues. The CDR3 spells CASRGVYTQYF. CDR3 DNA: TGTGCCAGCAGAGGGGTTTATACGCAGTATTTT.

This clone was detected a few times. The rearrangement joins TRBV11-2 to TRBJ2-2; 8 bases line up with TRBD1. V lost 5 bases to trimming and J lost 7 bases; unmatched junction nucleotides: 3. The CDR3 sequence is 13 residues long. Germline-derived CDR1 and CDR2 are SGHAT and FQNNGV. CDR3 bases: TGTGCCAGCAGCACGGACAGGGTCGGGGAGCTGTTTTTT. This encodes CASSTDRVGELFF.

This clone came up a few times. This sequence joins TRBV5-4 and TRBJ1-2, with D perhaps TRBD1 (5 bases). The CDR3 extends over 13 amino acids. V was shortened by 2 bases and J by 6 bases, with 11 bases between the two germline ends. Germline CDR1 is SGHNT and CDR2 is YYREEE (reference sequence). CDR3 loop: CASSFPTADGYTF. CDR3 DNA sequence: TGTGCCAGCAGCTTCCCGACAGCAGATGGCTACACCTTC.

This chain uses TRBV7-2 with TRBJ1-2; tentatively, D is TRBD1 (5 bases). With 6 bases removed from V and 4 bases from J, the gap between germline ends came to 21 bases. The CDR3 consists of 16 residues. Germline V lookup: CDR1 SGHTA, CDR2 FQGNSA. CDR3 amino acids: CASSLTLRQSSYGYTF. CDR3 coding DNA: TGTGCCAGCAGTCTCACCCTCCGACAGTCTTCCTATGGCTACACCTTC.

This clone was observed a few times. This chain uses TRBV10-3 with TRBJ2-1; 15 bases are a match to TRBD2. The CDR3 is made up of 16 amino acids. CDR1 and CDR2 (germline): ENHRY, SYGVKD. J was trimmed by 10 bases and V by 2 bases; bases with no gene match: 6. CDR3 DNA: TGTGCCATCAGTGAGACCGGACTAGCGGGGGGGCTAGAGCAGTTCTTC. This encodes CAISETGLAGGLEQFF.

The rearrangement joins TRBV7-8 to TRBJ2-1; 8 nucleotides line up with TRBD2. Germline V gene sequence: CDR1 SGHVS, CDR2 FQNEAQ. J lost 4 bases, V lost 2 bases, and 10 bases had no gene match. The CDR3 is 17 residues long. CDR3: CASSLLVGRGGYNEQFF. The CDR3 DNA sequence: TGTGCCAGCAGCTTACTCGTAGGACGGGGGGGGTACAATGAGCAGTTCTTC.